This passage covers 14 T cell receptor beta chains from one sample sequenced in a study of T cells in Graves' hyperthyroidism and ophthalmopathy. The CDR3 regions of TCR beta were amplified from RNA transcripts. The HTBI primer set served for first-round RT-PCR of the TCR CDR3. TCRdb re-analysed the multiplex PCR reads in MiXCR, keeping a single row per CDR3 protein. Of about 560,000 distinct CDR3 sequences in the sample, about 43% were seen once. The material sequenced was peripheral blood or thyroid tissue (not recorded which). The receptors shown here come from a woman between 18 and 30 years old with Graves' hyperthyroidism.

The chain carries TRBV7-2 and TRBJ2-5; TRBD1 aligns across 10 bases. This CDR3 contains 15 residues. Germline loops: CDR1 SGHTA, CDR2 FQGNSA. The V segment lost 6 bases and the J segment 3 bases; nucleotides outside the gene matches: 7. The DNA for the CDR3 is TGTGCCAGCAGTCGGGCAGGGACAGGGGAAGAGACCCAGTACTTC. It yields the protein CASSRAGTGEETQYF. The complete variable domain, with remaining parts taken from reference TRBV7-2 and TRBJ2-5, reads GAGVSQSPSNKVTEKGKDVELRCDPISGHTALYWYRQSLGQGLEFLIYFQGNSAPDKSGLPSDRFSAERTGGSVSTLTIQRTQQEDSAVYLCASSRAGTGEETQYFGPGTRLLVL.

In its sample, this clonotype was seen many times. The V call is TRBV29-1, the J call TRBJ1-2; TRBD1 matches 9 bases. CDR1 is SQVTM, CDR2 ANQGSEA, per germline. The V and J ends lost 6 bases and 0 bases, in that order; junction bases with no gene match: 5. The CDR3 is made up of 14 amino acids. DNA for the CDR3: TGCAGCGTCGCGACAGGGGGTGCTAACTATGGCTACACCTTC. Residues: CSVATGGANYGYTF.

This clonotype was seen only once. The CDR3 DNA follows: TGTGCCAGCATCTTGACCACCTACGAGCAGTACTTC. It specifies CASILTTYEQYF. V gene TRBV7-2 combines with J gene TRBJ2-7, with D uncertain. CDR1 and CDR2 (germline): SGHTA, FQGNSA. The CDR3 consists of 12 residues. Trimming stripped 7 bases from V and 2 bases from J, with 9 bases between.

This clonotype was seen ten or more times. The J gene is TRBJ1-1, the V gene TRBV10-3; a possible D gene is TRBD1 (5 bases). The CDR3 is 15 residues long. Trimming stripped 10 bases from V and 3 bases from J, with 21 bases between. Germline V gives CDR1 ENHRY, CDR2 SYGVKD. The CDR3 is CATTGGGQGDTEAFF. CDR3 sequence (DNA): TGTGCCACCACTGGCGGGGGTCAAGGAGACACTGAAGCTTTCTTT.

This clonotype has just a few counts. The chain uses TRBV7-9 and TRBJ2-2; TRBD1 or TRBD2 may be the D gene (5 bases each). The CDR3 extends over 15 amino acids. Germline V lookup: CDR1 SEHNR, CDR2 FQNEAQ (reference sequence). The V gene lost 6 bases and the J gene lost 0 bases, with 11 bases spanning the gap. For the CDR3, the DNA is TGTGCCAGCAGAGGGGACGGATCGAACACCGGGGAGCTGTTTTTT. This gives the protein CASRGDGSNTGELFF.

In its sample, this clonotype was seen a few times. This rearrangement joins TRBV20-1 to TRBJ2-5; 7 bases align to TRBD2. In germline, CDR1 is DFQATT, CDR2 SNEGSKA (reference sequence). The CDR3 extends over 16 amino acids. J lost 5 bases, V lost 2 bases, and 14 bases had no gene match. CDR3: CSARRSSAGPWETQYF. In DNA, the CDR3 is TGCAGTGCTAGACGATCATCAGCGGGGCCTTGGGAGACCCAGTACTTC.

As DNA, the CDR3 is TGTGCCACCAGCGAGGGGAATGGCGCTTACGAGCAGTACTTC. As protein: CATSEGNGAYEQYF. V gene TRBV15 combines with J gene TRBJ2-7; D could derive from TRBD1 or TRBD2 (5 bases each). V gave up 5 bases and J gave up 4 bases, with 15 bases separating them. Germline CDR1 LNHNV, CDR2 YYDKDF (reference sequence). This CDR3 region has 14 residues. Looking up the rest from reference TRBV15 and TRBJ2-7 gives the full variable domain: DAMVIQNPRYQVTQFGKPVTLSCSQTLNHNVMYWYQQKSSQAPKLLFHYYDKDFNNEADTPDNFQSRRPNTSFCFLDIRSPGLGDTAMYLCATSEGNGAYEQYFGPGTRLTVT.

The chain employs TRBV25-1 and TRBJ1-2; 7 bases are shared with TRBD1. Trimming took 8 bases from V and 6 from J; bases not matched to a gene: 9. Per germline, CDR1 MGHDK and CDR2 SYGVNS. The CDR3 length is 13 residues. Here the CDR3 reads CASSPGQTHGYTF. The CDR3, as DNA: TGTGCCAGCTCACCGGGACAGACCCATGGCTACACCTTC.

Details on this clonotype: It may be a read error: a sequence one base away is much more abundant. The CDR3 coding sequence is TGTGCCAGCAGTTCCCGTCGGGGCACCGGGAAGCTGTTTTTT. Its translation is CASSSRRGTGKLFF. The gene calls are TRBV2 and TRBJ2-2; D is tentatively TRBD1 or TRBD2 (5 bases each). There are 14 residues in the CDR3. The V gene's germline CDR1 is SNHLY and CDR2 FYNNEI.

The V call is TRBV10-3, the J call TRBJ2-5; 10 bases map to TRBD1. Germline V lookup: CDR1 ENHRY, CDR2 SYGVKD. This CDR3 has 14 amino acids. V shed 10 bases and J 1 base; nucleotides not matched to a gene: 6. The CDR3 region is CASRQGATQETQYF. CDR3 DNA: TGTGCCAGTAGACAGGGGGCGACCCAAGAGACCCAGTACTTC.

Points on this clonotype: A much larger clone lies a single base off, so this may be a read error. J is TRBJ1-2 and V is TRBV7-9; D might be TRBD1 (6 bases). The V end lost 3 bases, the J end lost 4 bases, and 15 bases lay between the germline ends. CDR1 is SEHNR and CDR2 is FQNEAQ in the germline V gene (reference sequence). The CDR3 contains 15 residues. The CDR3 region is CASSFDLDSTYGYTF. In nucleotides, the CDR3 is TGTGCCAGCAGCTTTGATTTGGACAGCACCTATGGCTACACCTTC. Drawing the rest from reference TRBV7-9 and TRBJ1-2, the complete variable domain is DTGVSQNPRHKITKRGQNVTFRCDPISEHNRLYWYRQTLGQGPEFLTYFQNEAQLEKSRLLSDRFSAERPKGSFSTLEIQRTEQGDSAMYLCASSFDLDSTYGYTFGSGTRLTVV.

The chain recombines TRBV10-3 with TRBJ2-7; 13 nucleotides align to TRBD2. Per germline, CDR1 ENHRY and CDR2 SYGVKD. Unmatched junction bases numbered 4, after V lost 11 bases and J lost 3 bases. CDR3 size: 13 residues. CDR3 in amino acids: CAARTSGSYEQYF. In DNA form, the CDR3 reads TGTGCCGCCAGGACTAGCGGGAGCTACGAGCAGTACTTC.

CDR3 coding DNA: TGTGCCATCAGCTGGGCGCACTCTGGAAACACCATATATTTT. It encodes CAISWAHSGNTIYF. The V and J genes are TRBV10-3 and TRBJ1-3; D is uncertain. Germline assignment: CDR1 ENHRY and CDR2 SYGVKD. The germline V and J ends were trimmed by 6 bases and 0 bases, with 9 bases remaining between them. The CDR3 spans 14 residues.

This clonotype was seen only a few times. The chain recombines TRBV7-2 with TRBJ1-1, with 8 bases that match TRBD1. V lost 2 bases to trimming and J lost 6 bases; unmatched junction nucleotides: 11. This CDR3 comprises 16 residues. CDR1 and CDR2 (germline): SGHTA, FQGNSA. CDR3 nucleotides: TGTGCCAGCAGCTTACTGGGGCGCGGACAGGGACCTGAAGCTTTCTTT. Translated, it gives CASSLLGRGQGPEAFF.